Sequencing of this T cell receptor beta chain was carried out in a study of human T cells and chemical hapten exposure. About the research overall: In the roughly 24-week study, patients were dosed weekly with diphenylcyclopropenone on the scalp throughout. Study-level findings and limits: Sensitizing with DPC caused no change in TCRs above 1 in 1000 frequency.

Time point specified: patch test 2, 6 weeks after DPC sensitization. Treatment described: therapeutic diphenylcyclopropenone sensitization with weekly scalp DPC. This clonotype has ten or more counts. The antigen is unknown. The study's library attached unique molecular identifiers to single cDNA molecules. Original analysis: A per-sample median of roughly 96,000 TCRs was observed, with counts ranging from roughly 20,000 to 750,000. TCRdb processed the RACE reads anew with MiXCR; each CDR3 protein has one entry. The V and J calls here are based on TCRdb, not the publication. The sample consists of some 100,000 distinct CDR3 sequences, 7.5% to 10% of them appearing once. This receptor was identified in a woman in her forties with alopecia areata. Some clones in this sample may be carry-over from other donors' samples. Sequenced here: whole blood, sampled in connection with sensitization to the hapten diphenylcyclopropenone (DPC).

This CDR3 is CARSLNQPQHF. For the CDR3, the DNA is TGTGCCAGATCCTTAAATCAGCCCCAGCATTTT. J is TRBJ1-5 and V is TRBV19; unclear D gene. V dropped 9 bases and J dropped 4 bases, with 7 bases sitting between them. The germline gives CDR1 LNHDA, CDR2 SQIVND (reference sequence). CDR3 length: 11 residues.